Here is one T cell receptor beta chain with its context. The entry originates in a study of blood T cell repertoires in COVID-19. Study-level information: Collection of acute and convalescent COVID-19 samples took place in the United States, Italy and Spain.

Germline V gene sequence: CDR1 LGHDT, CDR2 YNNKEL (reference sequence). V was clipped by 0 bases and J by 8 bases; unmatched bases: 3. The CDR3 spans 14 residues. Methods used by the authors: Estimation of nucleated cell counts was performed using reference gene primer amplification. Produced via immunoSEQ multiplex PCR; TCRdb's table is partial and in-frame only. That table gives V, J and clone size, and the DNA gave D and trimming. Of 95,000 to 120,000 clones in the sample, approximately 84% were seen once. The chain recombines TRBV3-1 (or the pseudogene TRBV3-2) with TRBJ1-2; 10 bases are shared with TRBD1. Sequencing was performed on peripheral blood. The sequence came from a man aged 35-49 years with acute or convalescent COVID-19. CDR3 in amino acids: CASSQDGTGDGYTF. CDR3 nucleotide sequence: TGTGCCAGCAGCCAAGATGGGACAGGGGACGGCTACACCTTC.